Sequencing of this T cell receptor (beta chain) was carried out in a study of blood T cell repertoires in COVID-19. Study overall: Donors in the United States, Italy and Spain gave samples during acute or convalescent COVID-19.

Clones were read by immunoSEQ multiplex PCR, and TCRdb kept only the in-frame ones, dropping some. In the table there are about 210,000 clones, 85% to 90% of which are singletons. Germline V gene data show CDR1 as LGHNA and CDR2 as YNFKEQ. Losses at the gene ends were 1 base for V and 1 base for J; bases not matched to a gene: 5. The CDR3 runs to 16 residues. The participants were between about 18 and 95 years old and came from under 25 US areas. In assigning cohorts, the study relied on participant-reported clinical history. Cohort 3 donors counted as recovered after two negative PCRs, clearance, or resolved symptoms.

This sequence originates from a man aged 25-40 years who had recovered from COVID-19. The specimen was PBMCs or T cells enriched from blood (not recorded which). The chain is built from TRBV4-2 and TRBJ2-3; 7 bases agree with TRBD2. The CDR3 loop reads CASSQVGRAGTDTQYF. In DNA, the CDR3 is TGTGCCAGCAGCCAAGTAGGGAGGGCAGGCACAGATACGCAGTATTTT.